The following is a T cell receptor beta chain sequence with its context. This CDR3 is built from 16 residues. Trimming removed 4 bases from V and 7 bases from J, with 23 bases in between. Germline V gene sequence: CDR1 SGHRS, CDR2 YFSETQ. These data originate in a study of shared clonotypes between healthy human individuals. Using about 220 ng DNA, 32,000 or so T cell genomes, the sorted-subset replicate PCRs were run. Here immunoSEQ multiplex PCR was the method, and the copy in TCRdb shows in-frame clones only, minus some. The repertoire holds 950,000 to 1,200,000 clones, with about 80% as singletons.

The V gene is TRBV5-1, the J gene TRBJ1-2; unclear D gene. Sequencing was done on a sample of memory CD4+ T cells from PBMCs. Subset: CD45RA-negative fraction. This receptor was obtained from a man younger than 35 in good health. Some clones in this sample may be carry-over from other donors' samples. The CDR3 reads CASSVTGLQRGGGYTF. In DNA form, the CDR3 reads TGCGCCAGCAGCGTAACCGGGCTCCAAAGAGGCGGTGGCTACACCTTC.